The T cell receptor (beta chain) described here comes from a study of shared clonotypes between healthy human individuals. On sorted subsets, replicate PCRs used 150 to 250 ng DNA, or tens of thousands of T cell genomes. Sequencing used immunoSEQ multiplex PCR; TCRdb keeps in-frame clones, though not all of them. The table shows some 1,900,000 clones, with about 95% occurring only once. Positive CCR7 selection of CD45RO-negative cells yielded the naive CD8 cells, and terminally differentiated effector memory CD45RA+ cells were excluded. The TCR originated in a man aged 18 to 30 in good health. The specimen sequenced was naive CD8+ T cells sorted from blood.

As DNA, the CDR3 is TGTGCCAGCAGTTTCGAGGGGGAGCAGTACTTC. This codes for CASSFEGEQYF. V gene TRBV13 combines with J gene TRBJ2-7; either TRBD1 or TRBD2 may supply D (5 bases each). The germline gives CDR1 PRHDT, CDR2 FYEKMQ (reference sequence). Trimming pared 6 bases from V and 7 bases from J, leaving 10 bases between. The CDR3 length is 11 residues.